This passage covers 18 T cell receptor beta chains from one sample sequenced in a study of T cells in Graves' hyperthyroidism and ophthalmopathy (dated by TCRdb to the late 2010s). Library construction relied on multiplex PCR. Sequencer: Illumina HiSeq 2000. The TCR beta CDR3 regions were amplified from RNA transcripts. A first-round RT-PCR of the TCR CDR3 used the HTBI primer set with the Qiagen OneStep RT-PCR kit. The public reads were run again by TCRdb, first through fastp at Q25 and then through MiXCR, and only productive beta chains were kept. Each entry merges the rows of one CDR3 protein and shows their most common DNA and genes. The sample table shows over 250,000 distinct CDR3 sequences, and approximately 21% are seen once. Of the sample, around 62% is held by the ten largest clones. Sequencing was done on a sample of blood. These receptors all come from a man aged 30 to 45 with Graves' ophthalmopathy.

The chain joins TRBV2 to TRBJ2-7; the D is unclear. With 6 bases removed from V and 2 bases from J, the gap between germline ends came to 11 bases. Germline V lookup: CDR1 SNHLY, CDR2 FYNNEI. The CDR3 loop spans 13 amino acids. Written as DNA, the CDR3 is TGTGCCAGCAGCCAAGGCAAAACCTACGAGCAGTACTTC. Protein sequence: CASSQGKTYEQYF.

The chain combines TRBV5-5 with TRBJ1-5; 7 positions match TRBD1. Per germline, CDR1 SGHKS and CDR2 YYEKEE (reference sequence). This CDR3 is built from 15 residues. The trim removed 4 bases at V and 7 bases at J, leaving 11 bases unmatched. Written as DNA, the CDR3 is TGTGCCAGCAGCCTCGGACAGGCCGGTTGGCAGCCCCAGCATTTT. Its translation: CASSLGQAGWQPQHF.

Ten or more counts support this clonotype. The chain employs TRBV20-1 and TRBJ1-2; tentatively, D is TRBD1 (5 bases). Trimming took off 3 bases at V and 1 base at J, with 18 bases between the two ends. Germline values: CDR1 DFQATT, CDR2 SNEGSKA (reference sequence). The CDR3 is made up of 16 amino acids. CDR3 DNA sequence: TGCAGTGCTAGGAAAGGGGCAGGGACCCTTAACTATGGCTACACCTTC. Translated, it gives CSARKGAGTLNYGYTF.

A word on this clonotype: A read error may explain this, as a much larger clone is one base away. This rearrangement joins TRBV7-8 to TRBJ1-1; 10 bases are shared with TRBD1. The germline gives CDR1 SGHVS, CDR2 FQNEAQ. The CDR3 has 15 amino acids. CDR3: CASSLGDRGTTEALF. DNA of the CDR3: TGTGCCAGCAGCTTAGGGGACAGGGGTACCACTGAAGCTCTCTTT.

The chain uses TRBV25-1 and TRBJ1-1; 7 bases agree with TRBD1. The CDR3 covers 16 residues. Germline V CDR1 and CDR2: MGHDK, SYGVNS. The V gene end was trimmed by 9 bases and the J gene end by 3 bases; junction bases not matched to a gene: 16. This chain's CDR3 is CARIRAGGARDTEAFF. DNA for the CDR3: TGTGCCAGAATAAGAGCAGGGGGGGCGCGAGACACTGAAGCTTTCTTT.

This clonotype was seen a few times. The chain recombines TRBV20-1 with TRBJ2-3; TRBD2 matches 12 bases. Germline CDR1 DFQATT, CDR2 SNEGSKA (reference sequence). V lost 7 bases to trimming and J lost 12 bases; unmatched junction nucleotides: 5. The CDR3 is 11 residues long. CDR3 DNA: TGCAGTGTGGGACTAGCGGGTTTTCAGTATTTT. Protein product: CSVGLAGFQYF.

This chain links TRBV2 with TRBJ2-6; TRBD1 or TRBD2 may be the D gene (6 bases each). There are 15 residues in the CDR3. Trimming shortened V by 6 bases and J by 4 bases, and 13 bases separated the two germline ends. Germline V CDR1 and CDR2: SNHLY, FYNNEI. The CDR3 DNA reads TGTGCCAGCAGCCCTTCGGGGGCGGGGGCCAACGTCCTGACTTTC. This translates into CASSPSGAGANVLTF.

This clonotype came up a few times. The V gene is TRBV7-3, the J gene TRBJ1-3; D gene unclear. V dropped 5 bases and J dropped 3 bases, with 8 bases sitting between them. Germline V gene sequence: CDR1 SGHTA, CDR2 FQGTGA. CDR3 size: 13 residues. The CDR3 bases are TGTGCCAGCAGCAAGACACATGGAAACACCATATATTTT. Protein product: CASSKTHGNTIYF.

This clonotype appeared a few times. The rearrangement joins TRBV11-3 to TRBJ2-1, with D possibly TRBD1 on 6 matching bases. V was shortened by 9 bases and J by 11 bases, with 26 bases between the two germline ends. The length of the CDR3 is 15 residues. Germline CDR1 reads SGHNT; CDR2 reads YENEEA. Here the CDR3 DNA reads TGTGCCAGTAGTATTGGCGGTCGCAGGGGAACAAAGCAGTTCTTC. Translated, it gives CASSIGGRRGTKQFF.

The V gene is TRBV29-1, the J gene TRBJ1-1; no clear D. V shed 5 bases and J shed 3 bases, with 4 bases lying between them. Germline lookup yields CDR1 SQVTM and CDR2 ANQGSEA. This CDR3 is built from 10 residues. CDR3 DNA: TGCAGCGTTCGCGACACTGAAGCTTTCTTT. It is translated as CSVRDTEAFF. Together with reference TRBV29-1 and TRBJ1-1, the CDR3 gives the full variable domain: SAVISQKPSRDICQRGTSLTIQCQVDSQVTMMFWYRQQPGQSLTLIATANQGSEATYESGFVIDKFPISRPNLTFSTLTVSNMSPEDSSIYLCSVRDTEAFFGQGTRLTVV.

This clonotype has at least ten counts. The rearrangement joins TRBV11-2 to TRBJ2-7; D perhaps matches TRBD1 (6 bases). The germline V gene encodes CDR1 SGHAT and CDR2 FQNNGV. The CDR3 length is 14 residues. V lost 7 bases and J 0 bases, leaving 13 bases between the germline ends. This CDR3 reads CASKPGHSSYEQYF. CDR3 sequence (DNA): TGTGCCAGCAAACCGGGACATAGCTCCTACGAGCAGTACTTC.

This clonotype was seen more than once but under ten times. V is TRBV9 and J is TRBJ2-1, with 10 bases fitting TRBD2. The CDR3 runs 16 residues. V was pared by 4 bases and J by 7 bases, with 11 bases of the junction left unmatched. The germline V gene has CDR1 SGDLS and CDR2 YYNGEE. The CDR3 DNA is TGTGCCAGCAGCCGCACTAGCGGGACGTCGGTGAATGAGCAGTTCTTC. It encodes CASSRTSGTSVNEQFF.

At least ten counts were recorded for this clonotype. CDR3 loop: CASSQVGTGELFF. The DNA of the CDR3 is TGCGCCAGCAGCCAAGTTGGGACCGGGGAGCTGTTTTTT. The J gene is TRBJ2-2, the V gene TRBV4-1, with D hard to call. V was pared by 1 base and J by 5 bases, with 5 bases between. CDR1 is MGHRA and CDR2 is YSYEKL in the germline V gene. CDR3 length: 13 amino acids.

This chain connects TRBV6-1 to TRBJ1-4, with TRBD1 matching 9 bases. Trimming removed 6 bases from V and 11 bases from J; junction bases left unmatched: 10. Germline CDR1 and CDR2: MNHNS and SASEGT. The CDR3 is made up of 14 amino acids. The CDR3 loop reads CASSHKDRGNKLFF. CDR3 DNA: TGTGCCAGCAGCCATAAGGACAGGGGTAACAAACTGTTTTTT.

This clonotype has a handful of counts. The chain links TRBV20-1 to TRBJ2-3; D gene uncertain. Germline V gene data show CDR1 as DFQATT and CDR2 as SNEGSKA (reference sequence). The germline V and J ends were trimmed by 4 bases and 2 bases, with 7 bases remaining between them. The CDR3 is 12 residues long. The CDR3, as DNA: TGCAGTGCTACTCCATACACAGATACGCAGTATTTT. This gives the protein CSATPYTDTQYF.

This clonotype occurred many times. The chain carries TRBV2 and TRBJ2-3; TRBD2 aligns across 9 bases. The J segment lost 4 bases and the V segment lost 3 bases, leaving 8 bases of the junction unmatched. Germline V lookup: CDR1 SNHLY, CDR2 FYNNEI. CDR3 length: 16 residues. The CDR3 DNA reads TGTGCCAGCAGTGACGCGGGAGGGCTTACGGCAGATACGCAGTATTTT. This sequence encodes CASSDAGGLTADTQYF. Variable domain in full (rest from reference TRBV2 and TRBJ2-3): EPEVTQTPSHQVTQMGQEVILRCVPISNHLYFYWYRQILGQKVEFLVSFYNNEISEKSEIFDDQFSVERPDGSNFTLKIRSTKLEDSAMYFCASSDAGGLTADTQYFGPGTRLTVL.

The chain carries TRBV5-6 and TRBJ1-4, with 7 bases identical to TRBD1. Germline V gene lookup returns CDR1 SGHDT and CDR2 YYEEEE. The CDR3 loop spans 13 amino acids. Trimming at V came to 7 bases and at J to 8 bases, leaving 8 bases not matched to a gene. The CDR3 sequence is CASHRGLMEKLFF. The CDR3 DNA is TGTGCCAGCCATAGGGGGCTGATGGAAAAACTGTTTTTT.

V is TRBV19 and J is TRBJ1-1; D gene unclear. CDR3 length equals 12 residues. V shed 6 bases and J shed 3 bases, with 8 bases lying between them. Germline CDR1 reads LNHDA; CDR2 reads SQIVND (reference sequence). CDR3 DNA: TGTGCCAGTAGACCTTCGGACACTGAAGCTTTCTTT. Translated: CASRPSDTEAFF.